The TCR beta chain described here comes from a study of cytomegalovirus exposure and HLA in healthy donors. Study results and limitations: Most CMV-associated TCR beta chains appeared HLA-restricted in a later analysis.

This clone appeared once. Its specificity is unknown. The PCR contained 60 Vbeta and 13 Jbeta primers. Profiled with immunoSEQ multiplex PCR; TCRdb holds only in-frame clones, not every one. Counted here are some 150,000 clones, roughly 85% occurring once; the ten biggest clones make up 2% to 2.5%. CDR3 size: 15 residues. From germline, CDR1 is SNHLY and CDR2 FYNNEI. Trimming at V came to 8 bases and at J to 6 bases, leaving 12 bases not matched to a gene. The source material was PBMCs. This rearrangement joins TRBV2 to TRBJ2-2, with 7 positions matching TRBD1. The TCR originated in a woman younger than 35 in good health and CMV-seronegative. The chain's CDR3 is CASSGQGVIAGELFF. The CDR3 DNA sequence: TGTGCCAGCTCGGGCCAGGGGGTCATCGCCGGGGAGCTGTTTTTT.